The source of this TCR beta chain is a study of memory CD8 T cells in hepatitis C reinfection. About the study: A positive HCV RNA test after two negatives ≥60 days apart defined reinfection.

Sequencing used immunoSEQ multiplex PCR; TCRdb keeps in-frame clones, though not all of them. The sample has 50,000 or so clones, approximately 89% seen once. The CDR3 totals 22 residues. Time point denoted: pre-reinfection, 55 to 20 weeks before reinfection detection. TCR sequencing was done directly ex vivo on sorted cells, without expansion in vitro. The chain recombines TRBV21-1 with TRBJ2-3; the table's TRBD2 call for D was not verified on the DNA. TRBV21-1 is annotated as a pseudogene. The clonotype originates from a man younger than 35 with hepatitis C virus infection. The source material was naive CD8+ T cells sorted from blood. The CDR3 bases are TGTGCCAGCAGCAAAGATGGCACAGACCCGCGTCGAGCGGGGGATACCACAGATACGCAGTATTTT. Residues: CASSKDGTDPRRAGDTTDTQYF.